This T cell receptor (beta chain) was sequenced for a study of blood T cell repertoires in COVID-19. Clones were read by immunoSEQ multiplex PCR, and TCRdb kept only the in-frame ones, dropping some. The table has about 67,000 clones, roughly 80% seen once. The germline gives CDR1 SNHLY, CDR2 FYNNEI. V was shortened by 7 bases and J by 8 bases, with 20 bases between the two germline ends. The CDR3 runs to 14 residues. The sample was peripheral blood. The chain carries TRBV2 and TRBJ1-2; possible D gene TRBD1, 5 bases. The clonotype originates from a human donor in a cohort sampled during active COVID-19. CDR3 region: CASTTLGRGKGYTF. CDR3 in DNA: TGTGCCAGCACTACCCTAGGCCGGGGGAAAGGCTACACCTTC.